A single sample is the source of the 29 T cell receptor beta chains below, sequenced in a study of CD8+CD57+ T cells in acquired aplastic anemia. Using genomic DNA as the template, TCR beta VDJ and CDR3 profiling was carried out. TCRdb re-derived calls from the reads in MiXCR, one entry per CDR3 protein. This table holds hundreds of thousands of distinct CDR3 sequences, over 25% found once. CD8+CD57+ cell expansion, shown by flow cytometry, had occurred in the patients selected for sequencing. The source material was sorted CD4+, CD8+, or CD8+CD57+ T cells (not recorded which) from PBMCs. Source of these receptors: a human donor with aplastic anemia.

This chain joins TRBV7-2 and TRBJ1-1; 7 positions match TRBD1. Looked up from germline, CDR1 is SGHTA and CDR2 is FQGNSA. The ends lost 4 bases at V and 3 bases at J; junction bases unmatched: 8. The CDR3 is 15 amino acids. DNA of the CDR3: TGTGCCAGCAGCTACAGACAGGGAGAGGACACTGAAGCTTTCTTT. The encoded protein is CASSYRQGEDTEAFF.

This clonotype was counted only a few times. The CDR3 nucleotides are TGCAGTGCTACAAGCGGGAGCTCCTACAATGAGCAGTTCTTC. This encodes CSATSGSSYNEQFF. V and J are TRBV20-1 and TRBJ2-1, with 8 bases that match TRBD2. The CDR3 loop spans 14 amino acids. V was clipped by 4 bases and J by 0 bases; unmatched bases: 2. Germline CDR1 and CDR2: DFQATT and SNEGSKA (reference sequence).

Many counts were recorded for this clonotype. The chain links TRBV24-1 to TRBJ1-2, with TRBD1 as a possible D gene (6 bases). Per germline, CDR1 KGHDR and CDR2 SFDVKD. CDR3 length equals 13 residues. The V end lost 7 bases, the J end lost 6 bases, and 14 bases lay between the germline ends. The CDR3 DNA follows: TGTGCCACCAGAAAGGGACATCGGCATGGCTACACCTTC. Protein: CATRKGHRHGYTF.

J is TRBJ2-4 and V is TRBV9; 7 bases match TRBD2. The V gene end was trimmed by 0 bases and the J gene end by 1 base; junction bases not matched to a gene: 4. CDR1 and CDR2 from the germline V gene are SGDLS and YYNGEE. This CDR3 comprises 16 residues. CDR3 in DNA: TGTGCCAGCAGCGTAGCACCCGGGGGGGCCAAAAACATTCAGTACTTC. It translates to CASSVAPGGAKNIQYF.

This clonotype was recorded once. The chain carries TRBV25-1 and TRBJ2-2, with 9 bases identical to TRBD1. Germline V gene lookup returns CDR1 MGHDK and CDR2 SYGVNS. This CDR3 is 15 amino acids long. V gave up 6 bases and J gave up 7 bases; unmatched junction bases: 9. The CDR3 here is CASSQLGQGIGELFF. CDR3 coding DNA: TGTGCCAGCAGCCAACTGGGACAGGGTATCGGGGAGCTGTTTTTT.

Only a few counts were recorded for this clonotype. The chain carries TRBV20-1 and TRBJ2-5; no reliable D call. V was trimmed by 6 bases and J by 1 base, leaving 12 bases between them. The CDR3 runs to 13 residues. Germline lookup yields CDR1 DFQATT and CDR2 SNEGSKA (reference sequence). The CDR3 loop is CSAAPSLQETQYF. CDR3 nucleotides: TGCAGTGCGGCCCCCTCCCTCCAAGAGACCCAGTACTTC.

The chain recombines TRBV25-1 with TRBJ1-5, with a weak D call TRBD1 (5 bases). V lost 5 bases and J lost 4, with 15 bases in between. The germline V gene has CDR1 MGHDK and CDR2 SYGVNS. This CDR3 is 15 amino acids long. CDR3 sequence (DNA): TGTGCCAGCAGTTTATCCGACAGACTAAATCAGCCCCAGCATTTT. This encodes CASSLSDRLNQPQHF.

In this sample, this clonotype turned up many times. CDR3 in DNA: TGTGCCACCGGGACTAGTAGTAGCACAGATACGCAGTATTTT. This translates into CATGTSSSTDTQYF. V usage is TRBV2 and J usage is TRBJ2-3; 8 nucleotides match TRBD2. The V gene's germline CDR1 is SNHLY and CDR2 FYNNEI. V was pared by 10 bases and J by 0 bases, with 6 bases of the junction left unmatched. The CDR3 is 14 amino acids. Full variable domain (rest looked up from reference TRBV2 and TRBJ2-3): EPEVTQTPSHQVTQMGQEVILRCVPISNHLYFYWYRQILGQKVEFLVSFYNNEISEKSEIFDDQFSVERPDGSNFTLKIRSTKLEDSAMYFCATGTSSSTDTQYFGPGTRLTVL.

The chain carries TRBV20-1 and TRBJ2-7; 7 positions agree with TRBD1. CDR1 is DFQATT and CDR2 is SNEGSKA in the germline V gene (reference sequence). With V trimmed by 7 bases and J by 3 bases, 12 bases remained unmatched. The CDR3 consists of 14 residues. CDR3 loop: CSVLPRDSLYEQYF. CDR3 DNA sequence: TGCAGTGTTCTCCCCCGGGACAGTCTCTACGAGCAGTACTTC.

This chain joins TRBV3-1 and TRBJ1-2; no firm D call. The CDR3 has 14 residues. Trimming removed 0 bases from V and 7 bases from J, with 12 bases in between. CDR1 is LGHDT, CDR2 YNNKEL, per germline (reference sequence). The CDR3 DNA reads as TGTGCCAGCAGCCAAGACGCTACCAGTGGTGGCTACACCTTC. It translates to CASSQDATSGGYTF.

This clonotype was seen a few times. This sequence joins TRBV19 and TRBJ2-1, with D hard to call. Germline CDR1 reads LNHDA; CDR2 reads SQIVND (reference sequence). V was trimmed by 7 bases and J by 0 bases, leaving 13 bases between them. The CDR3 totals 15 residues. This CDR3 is CASKKVSGSYNEQFF. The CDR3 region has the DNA TGTGCCAGTAAAAAGGTCTCGGGCTCCTACAATGAGCAGTTCTTC.

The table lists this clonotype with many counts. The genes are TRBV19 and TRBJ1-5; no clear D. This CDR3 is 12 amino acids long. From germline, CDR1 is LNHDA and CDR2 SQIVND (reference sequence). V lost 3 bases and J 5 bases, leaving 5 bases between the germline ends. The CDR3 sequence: CASSMGDQPQHF. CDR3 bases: TGTGCCAGTAGTATGGGAGATCAGCCCCAGCATTTT.

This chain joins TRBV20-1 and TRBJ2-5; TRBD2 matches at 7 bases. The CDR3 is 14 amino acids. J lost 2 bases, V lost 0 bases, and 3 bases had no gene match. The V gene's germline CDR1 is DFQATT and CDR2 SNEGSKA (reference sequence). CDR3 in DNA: TGCAGTGCTAGAGATAGACTAGCACAAGAGACCCAGTACTTC. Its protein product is CSARDRLAQETQYF.

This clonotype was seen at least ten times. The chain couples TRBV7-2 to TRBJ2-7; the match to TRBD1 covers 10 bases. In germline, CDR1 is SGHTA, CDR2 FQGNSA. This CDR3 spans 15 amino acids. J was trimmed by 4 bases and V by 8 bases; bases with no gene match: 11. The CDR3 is CASGPATGGIYEQYF. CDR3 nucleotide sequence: TGTGCCAGCGGACCCGCGACAGGGGGCATTTACGAGCAGTACTTC.

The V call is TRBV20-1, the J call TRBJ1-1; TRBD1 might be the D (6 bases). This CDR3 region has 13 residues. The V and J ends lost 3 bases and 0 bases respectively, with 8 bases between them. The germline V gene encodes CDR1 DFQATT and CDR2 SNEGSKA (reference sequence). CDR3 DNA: TGCAGTGCTAGCGGGGGCTTGAACACTGAAGCTTTCTTT. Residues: CSASGGLNTEAFF.

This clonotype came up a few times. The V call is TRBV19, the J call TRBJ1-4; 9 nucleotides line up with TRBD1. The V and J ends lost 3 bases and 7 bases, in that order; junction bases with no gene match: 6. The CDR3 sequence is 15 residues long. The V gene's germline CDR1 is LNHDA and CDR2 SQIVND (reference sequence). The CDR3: CASSILGQGSEKLFF. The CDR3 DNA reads TGTGCCAGTAGTATCCTGGGACAGGGAAGTGAAAAACTGTTTTTT. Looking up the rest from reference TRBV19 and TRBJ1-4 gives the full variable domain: DGGITQSPKYLFRKEGQNVTLSCEQNLNHDAMYWYRQDPGQGLRLIYYSQIVNDFQKGDIAEGYSVSREKKESFPLTVTSAQKNPTAFYLCASSILGQGSEKLFFGSGTQLSVL.

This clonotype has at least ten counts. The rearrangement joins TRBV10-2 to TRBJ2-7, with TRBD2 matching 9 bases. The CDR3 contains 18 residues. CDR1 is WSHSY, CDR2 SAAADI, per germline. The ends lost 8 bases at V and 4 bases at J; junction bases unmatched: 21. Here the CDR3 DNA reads TGCGCCAGCCGACGAAGGGGCGGGAGGGACCTTAGAACGTACGAGCAGTACTTC. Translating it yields CASRRRGGRDLRTYEQYF.

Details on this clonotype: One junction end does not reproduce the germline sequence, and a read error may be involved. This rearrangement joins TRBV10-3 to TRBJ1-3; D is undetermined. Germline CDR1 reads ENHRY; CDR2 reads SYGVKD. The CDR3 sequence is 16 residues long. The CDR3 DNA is TGTGCCAGCAGTTACTCGAACTCGGAGCCTGGAAACACCATATATTTT. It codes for CASSYSNSEPGNTIYF.

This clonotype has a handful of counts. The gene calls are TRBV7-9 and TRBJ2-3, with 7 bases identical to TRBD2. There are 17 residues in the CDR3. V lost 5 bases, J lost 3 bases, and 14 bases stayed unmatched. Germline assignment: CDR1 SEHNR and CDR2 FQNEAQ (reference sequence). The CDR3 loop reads CASSRKGTITPTDTQYF. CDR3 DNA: TGTGCCAGCAGCCGAAAAGGGACTATCACACCGACAGATACGCAGTATTTT. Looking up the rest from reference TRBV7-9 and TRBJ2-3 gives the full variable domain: DTGVSQNPRHKITKRGQNVTFRCDPISEHNRLYWYRQTLGQGPEFLTYFQNEAQLEKSRLLSDRFSAERPKGSFSTLEIQRTEQGDSAMYLCASSRKGTITPTDTQYFGPGTRLTVL.

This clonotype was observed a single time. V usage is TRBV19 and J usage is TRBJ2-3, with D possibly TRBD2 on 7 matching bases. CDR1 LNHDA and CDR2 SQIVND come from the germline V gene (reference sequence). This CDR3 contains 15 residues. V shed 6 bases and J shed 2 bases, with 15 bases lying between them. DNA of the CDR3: TGTGCCAGTAGGGTGGGCGGGGGCCTCACAGATACGCAGTATTTT. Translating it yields CASRVGGGLTDTQYF.

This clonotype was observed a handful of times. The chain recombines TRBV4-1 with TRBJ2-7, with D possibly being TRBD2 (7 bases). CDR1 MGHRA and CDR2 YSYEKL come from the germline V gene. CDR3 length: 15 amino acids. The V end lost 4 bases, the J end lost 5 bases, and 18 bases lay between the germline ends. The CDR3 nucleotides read TGCGCCAGCAGCCCCTGGGGGGGGCTCAAGGACGAGCAGTACTTC. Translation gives CASSPWGGLKDEQYF.

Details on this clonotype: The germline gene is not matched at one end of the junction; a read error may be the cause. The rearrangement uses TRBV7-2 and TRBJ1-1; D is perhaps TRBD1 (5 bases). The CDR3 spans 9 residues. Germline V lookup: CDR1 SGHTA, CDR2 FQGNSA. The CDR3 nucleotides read TGTGCCAGCAGCACCCAGGGCCGATTT. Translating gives CASSTQGRF.

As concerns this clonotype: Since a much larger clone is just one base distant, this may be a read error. The CDR3 DNA is TGTGCCAGCAGCTTAGCCAGGGGGCGCAGTCAGCCCCAGCATTTT. Residues: CASSLARGRSQPQHF. The genes are TRBV7-9 and TRBJ1-5, with 8 bases identical to TRBD1. The CDR3 sequence is 15 residues long. Germline values: CDR1 SEHNR, CDR2 FQNEAQ (reference sequence). Trimming took 0 bases from V and 6 from J; bases not matched to a gene: 4.

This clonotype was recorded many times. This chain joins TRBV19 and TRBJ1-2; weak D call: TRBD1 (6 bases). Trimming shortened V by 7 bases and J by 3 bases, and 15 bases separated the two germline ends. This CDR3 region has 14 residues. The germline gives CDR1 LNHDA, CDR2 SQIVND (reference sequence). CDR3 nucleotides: TGTGCCAGTATCCCCCAGGGGAAGCACTATGGCTACACCTTC. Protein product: CASIPQGKHYGYTF.

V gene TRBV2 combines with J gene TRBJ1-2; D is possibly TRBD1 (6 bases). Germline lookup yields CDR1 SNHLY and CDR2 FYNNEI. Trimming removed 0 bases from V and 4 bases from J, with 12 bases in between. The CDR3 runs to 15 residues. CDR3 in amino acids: CASSEAGNRAYGYTF. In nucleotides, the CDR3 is TGTGCCAGCAGTGAAGCAGGAAACAGGGCCTATGGCTACACCTTC.

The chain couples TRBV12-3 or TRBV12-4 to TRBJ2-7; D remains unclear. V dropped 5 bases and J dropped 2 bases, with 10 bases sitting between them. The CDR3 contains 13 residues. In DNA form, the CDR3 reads TGTGCCAGCAGTCTAGGAGCCGCCTACGAGCAGTACTTC. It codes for CASSLGAAYEQYF.

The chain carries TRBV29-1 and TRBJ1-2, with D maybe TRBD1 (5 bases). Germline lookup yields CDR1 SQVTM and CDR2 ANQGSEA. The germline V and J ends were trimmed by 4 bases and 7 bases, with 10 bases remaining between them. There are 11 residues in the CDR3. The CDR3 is CSVGDAGGYTF. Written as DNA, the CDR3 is TGCAGCGTTGGGGACGCGGGTGGCTACACCTTC.

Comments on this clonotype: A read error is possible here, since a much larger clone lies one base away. The CDR3: CSAVVAGRPHGYTF. As DNA, the CDR3 is TGCAGTGCCGTGGTAGCCGGGCGGCCCCATGGCTACACCTTC. The V and J genes are TRBV20-1 and TRBJ1-2; D remains ambiguous. V shed 6 bases and J shed 6 bases, with 20 bases lying between them. The CDR3 is made up of 14 amino acids. The germline V gene encodes CDR1 DFQATT and CDR2 SNEGSKA (reference sequence).

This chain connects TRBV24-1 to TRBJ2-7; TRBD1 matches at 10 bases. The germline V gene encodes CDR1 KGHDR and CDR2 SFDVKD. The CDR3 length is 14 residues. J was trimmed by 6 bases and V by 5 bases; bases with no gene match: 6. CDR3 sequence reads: CATSAGQGMCEQYF. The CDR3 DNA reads TGTGCCACCAGTGCGGGACAGGGGATGTGCGAGCAGTACTTC.